This TCR beta chain was documented in a study of blood T cell repertoires in COVID-19 (dated by TCRdb to the early 2020s). For context, the study as a whole: The collaborator samples originated in the United States, Italy and Spain and spanned the acute and convalescent phases of COVID-19. The material from the prospective study consisted of cDNA or gDNA derived from T cells, B-cell-depleted T cells, or PBMCs. Subjects who had been exposed to COVID-19, were actively infected with it, or had recovered from it provided the deeply sampled blood TCRbeta repertoires that made up the dataset. The repertoires were released in a freely available public database intended as a resource for research on the immune response to SARS-CoV-2. Samples came from the ongoing ImmuneRACE study (first 160 participants) plus 1,254 subjects from 6 global collaborators. The sample metadata nearly always contained a de-identified subject ID, COVID-19 status, age in years and sex. Where available, HLA class I and class II types were taken from metadata supplied by the sample provider and were not determined by assay-based typing.

Each collaborating institution followed its own protocols to collect whole blood in K2EDTA tubes. For TCRbeta analysis, collaborator samples were shipped as frozen whole blood, as isolated PBMCs, or as DNA extracted from either sample type. Reading the germline V gene gives CDR1 KGHDR and CDR2 SFDVKD. Trimming leaves V shorter by 3 bases and J shorter by 3 bases, with the junction holding 3 bases beyond the gene matches. The CDR3 measures 15 amino acids from cysteine to phenylalanine. Here the CDR3 DNA is all that survives: 45 bases in frame from base 1. Results the study describes overall, beyond this receptor: How much clinical and demographic metadata was included differed by source and by participant, and the metadata was provided uncurated.

About this clone: The antigen this receptor binds is unknown. The sample holds no much larger clone one base away, and base qualities are not on file.

TCRbeta CDR3 regions were amplified from genomic DNA using the immunoSEQ Assay, a bias-controlled multiplex PCR. The authors' analysis ran thus. The number of nucleated cells in each sample was estimated from the amplification of reference gene primers within the assay. Sequence reads were collapsed and filtered to measure the absolute abundance of every unique TCRbeta CDR3 rearrangement. For each sample, productive Simpson clonality was calculated as the square root of Simpson's diversity index across productive rearrangements. This is the immuneACCESS table as TCRdb keeps it, with only in-frame sequences that have V and J called. A part of the clones is gone; compared with another copy, unresolved V genes explain less than half, and the rest is unexplained. V, J and clone size are those of that table, while D and trimming were read from the DNA. For this sample the table gives some 120,000 clones, of which more than 65% were detected only once. 20% to 25% of the sample comes from the top ten.

The sequenced material came from peripheral blood. The rearranged chain carries TRBV24-1 and TRBJ2-2; 7 middle bases align to TRBD1. The TCR was taken from a human donor in a cohort sampled during active COVID-19. The CDR3 loop reads CATSDRDSYTGELFF. The nucleotide sequence is given as TGTGCCACCAGTGATCGGGACAGCTACACCGGGGAGCTGTTTTTT.